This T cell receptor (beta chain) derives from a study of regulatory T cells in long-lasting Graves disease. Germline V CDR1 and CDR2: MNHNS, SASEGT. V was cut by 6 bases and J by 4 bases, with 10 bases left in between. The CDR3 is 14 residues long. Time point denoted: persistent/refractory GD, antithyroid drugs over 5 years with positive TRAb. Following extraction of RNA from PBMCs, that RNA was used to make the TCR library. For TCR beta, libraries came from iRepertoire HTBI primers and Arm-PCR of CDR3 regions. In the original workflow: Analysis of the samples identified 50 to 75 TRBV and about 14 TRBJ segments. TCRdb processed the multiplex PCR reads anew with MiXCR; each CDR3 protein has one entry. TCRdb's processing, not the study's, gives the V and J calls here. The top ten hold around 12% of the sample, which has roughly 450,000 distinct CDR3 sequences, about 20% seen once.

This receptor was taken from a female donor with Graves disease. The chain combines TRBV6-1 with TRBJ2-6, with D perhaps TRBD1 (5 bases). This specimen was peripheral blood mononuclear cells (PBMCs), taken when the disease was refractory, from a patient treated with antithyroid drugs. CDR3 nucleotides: TGTGCCAGCAGCCGGACACCCGGGGCCAACGTCCTGACTTTC. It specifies CASSRTPGANVLTF.